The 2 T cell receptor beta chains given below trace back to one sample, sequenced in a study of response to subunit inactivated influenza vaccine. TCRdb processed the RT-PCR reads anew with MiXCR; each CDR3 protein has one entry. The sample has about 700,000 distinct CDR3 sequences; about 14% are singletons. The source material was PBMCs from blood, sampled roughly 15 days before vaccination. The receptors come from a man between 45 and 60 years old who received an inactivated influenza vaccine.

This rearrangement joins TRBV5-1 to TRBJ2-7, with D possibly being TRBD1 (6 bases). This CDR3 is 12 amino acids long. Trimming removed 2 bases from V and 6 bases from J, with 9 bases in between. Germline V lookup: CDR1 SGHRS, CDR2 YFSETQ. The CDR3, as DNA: TGCGCCAGCAGCTTACAGGGCCTCGAGCAGTACTTC. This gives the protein CASSLQGLEQYF.

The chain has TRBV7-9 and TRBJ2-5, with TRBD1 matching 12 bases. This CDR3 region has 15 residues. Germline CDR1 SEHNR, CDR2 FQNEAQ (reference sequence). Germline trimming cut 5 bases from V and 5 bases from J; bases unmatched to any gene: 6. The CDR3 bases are TGTGCCAGCAGCAAGGGACAGGGGGCGCCGGAGACCCAGTACTTC. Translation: CASSKGQGAPETQYF. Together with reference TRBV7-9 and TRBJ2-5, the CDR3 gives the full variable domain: DTGVSQNPRHKITKRGQNVTFRCDPISEHNRLYWYRQTLGQGPEFLTYFQNEAQLEKSRLLSDRFSAERPKGSFSTLEIQRTEQGDSAMYLCASSKGQGAPETQYFGPGTRLLVL.